This T cell receptor (beta chain) appears in the sequencing data of a study of control samples from healthy donors and cancer patients. CDR3 length: 16 residues. Germline V gene sequence: CDR1 MDHEN, CDR2 SYDVKM. The junction had 11 bases not matched to a gene; V was cut back by 6 bases and J by 5 bases. Profiling relied on immunoSEQ multiplex PCR, and the TCRdb table lists in-frame clones only, not all of them. The table records approximately 140,000 clones, about nine tenths of them present only once. The source of this sequence is a woman in her thirties in good health. The sample taken for sequencing was blood. The chain combines TRBV28 with TRBJ2-5, with TRBD2 matching over 11 bases. CDR3: CASRPPGLAAPETQYF. CDR3 in DNA: TGTGCCAGCAGGCCCCCGGGACTAGCGGCCCCGGAGACCCAGTACTTC.